This TCR beta chain was captured in a study of cytomegalovirus exposure and HLA in healthy donors. The germline V gene has CDR1 MNHEY and CDR2 SVGAGI. The V end lost 5 bases, the J end lost 3 bases, and 14 bases lay between the germline ends. This CDR3 spans 15 amino acids. It was with 60 Vbeta and 13 Jbeta primers that the PCR ran. The repertoire was sequenced with immunoSEQ multiplex PCR; TCRdb's copy has only in-frame clones and lacks some. The sample yields around 210,000 clones, 70% to 90% seen once. The chain has TRBV6-5 and TRBJ1-5; a weak D match, TRBD1 (5 bases). The sequence derives from a girl aged 2-10 years in good health and CMV-seronegative. Sequencing was carried out using PBMCs. The CDR3 region is CASSPDRGYNQPQHF. The CDR3 region has the DNA TGTGCCAGCAGTCCCGATCGGGGGTACAATCAGCCCCAGCATTTT.